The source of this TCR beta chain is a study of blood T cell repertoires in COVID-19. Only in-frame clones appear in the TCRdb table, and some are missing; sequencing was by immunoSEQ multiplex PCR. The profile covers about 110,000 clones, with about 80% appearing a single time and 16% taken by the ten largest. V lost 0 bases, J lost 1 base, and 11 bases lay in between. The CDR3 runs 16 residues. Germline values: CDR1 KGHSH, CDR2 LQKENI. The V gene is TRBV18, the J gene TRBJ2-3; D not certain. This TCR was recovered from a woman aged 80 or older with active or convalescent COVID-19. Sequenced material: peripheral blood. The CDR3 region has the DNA TGTGCCAGCTCACCACCGAAGACTCCGGGCACAGATACGCAGTATTTT. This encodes CASSPPKTPGTDTQYF.